Below are 21 T cell receptor beta chains sequenced from a single sample in a study of CD8+ T cells in alopecia areata. As the sequencing template, cDNA was produced by extracting RNA and reverse transcribing it. Sequencing was performed with immunoSEQ multiplex PCR; in TCRdb, only in-frame clones are kept and a portion is missing. Of under 200,000 clones in the sample, approximately 60% are singletons; the top ten hold more than 13%. Regarding treatment: oral pan-JAK inhibitor, 5-10 mg twice daily. The source material was CD4+ T cells sorted from blood, sampled at week 24, from a patient treated with tofacitinib. Source of these receptors: a human donor with alopecia areata.

The chain recombines TRBV30 with TRBJ1-4; D is unclear. Germline CDR1 is GTSNPN and CDR2 is SVGIG (reference sequence). Trimming removed 0 bases at V and 0 bases at J, with 11 bases between. There are 16 residues in the CDR3. The CDR3 sequence is CAWSVRATTTNEKLFF. The DNA for the CDR3 is TGTGCCTGGAGTGTACGGGCAACCACAACTAATGAAAAACTGTTTTTT.

The V gene is TRBV6-6, the J gene TRBJ1-5; 7 bases align to TRBD1. The CDR3 runs to 13 residues. V gave up 10 bases and J gave up 1 base; unmatched junction bases: 4. In germline, CDR1 is MNHNY, CDR2 SVGAGI (reference sequence). The CDR3 reads CANRQGSNQPQHF. CDR3 bases: TGTGCCAACCGACAGGGCAGCAATCAGCCCCAGCATTTT.

The chain employs TRBV30 and TRBJ2-7; 9 bases fit TRBD2. The V segment lost 2 bases and the J segment 5 bases; nucleotides outside the gene matches: 10. This CDR3 spans 15 amino acids. Germline loops: CDR1 GTSNPN, CDR2 SVGIG (reference sequence). The CDR3 is CAWSRAGGLSHEQYF. CDR3 nucleotides: TGTGCCTGGAGTCGGGCGGGGGGGCTTAGTCACGAGCAGTACTTC.

This clone has just a few counts. This chain uses TRBV6-1 with TRBJ1-3; D gene uncertain. CDR3 length: 17 residues. V was shortened by 6 bases and J by 4 bases, with 22 bases between the two germline ends. Germline V gene data show CDR1 as MNHNS and CDR2 as SASEGT. CDR3: CASREWGGGADGNTIYF. CDR3 sequence (DNA): TGTGCCAGCAGGGAATGGGGTGGAGGCGCGGACGGAAACACCATATATTTT.

The chain combines TRBV19 with TRBJ1-5; 8 positions agree with TRBD1. Germline trimming cut 4 bases from V and 4 bases from J; bases unmatched to any gene: 9. The CDR3 loop spans 16 amino acids. CDR1 is LNHDA and CDR2 is SQIVND in the germline V gene (reference sequence). This CDR3 is CASSSTGGWGNQPQHF. In DNA, the CDR3 is TGTGCCAGTAGTAGTACAGGGGGATGGGGAAATCAGCCCCAGCATTTT.

There are a few counts of this clone. The rearrangement links TRBV29-1 to TRBJ1-1; D is unclear. The length of the CDR3 is 15 residues. The germline V and J ends were trimmed by 0 bases and 0 bases, with 11 bases remaining between them. Germline CDR1 is SQVTM and CDR2 is ANQGSEA. The CDR3 coding sequence is TGCAGCGTTGAAGATATCGGACGTTTGAACACTGAAGCTTTCTTT. Its translation: CSVEDIGRLNTEAFF.

In this sample, this clone turned up a few times. The CDR3: CASSLVSPAGAPGYEQYF. CDR3 coding DNA: TGTGCCAGCAGCTTGGTTAGCCCAGCGGGGGCCCCAGGGTACGAGCAGTACTTC. The J gene is TRBJ2-7, the V gene TRBV5-6; 8 nucleotides line up with TRBD2. The germline CDR1 and CDR2 sequences are SGHDT and YYEEEE. Trimming at V came to 0 bases and at J to 4 bases, leaving 15 bases not matched to a gene. This CDR3 contains 18 residues.

The chain carries TRBV2 and TRBJ1-5; D is unresolved. This CDR3 contains 13 residues. CDR1 SNHLY and CDR2 FYNNEI come from the germline V gene. Trimming shortened V by 7 bases and J by 6 bases, and 13 bases separated the two germline ends. The DNA of the CDR3 is TGTGCCAGCAATAGACGGCAGCCTCAGCCCCAGCATTTT. This translates into CASNRRQPQPQHF.

The chain joins TRBV4-2 to TRBJ2-7, with a weak D call TRBD1 (6 bases). CDR3 size: 14 residues. V dropped 2 bases and J dropped 4 bases, with 12 bases sitting between them. The V gene's germline CDR1 is LGHNA and CDR2 YNFKEQ. CDR3 bases: TGTGCCAGCAGCCAACGGCCAGGGGAGTACGAGCAGTACTTC. This encodes CASSQRPGEYEQYF.

This rearrangement joins TRBV5-4 to TRBJ1-2; 7 bases are a match to TRBD1. The V gene end was trimmed by 4 bases and the J gene end by 5 bases; junction bases not matched to a gene: 14. The germline V gene encodes CDR1 SGHNT and CDR2 YYREEE (reference sequence). The CDR3 has 16 amino acids. The CDR3 region has the DNA TGTGCCAGCAGCCTAAACCGGGGAGGGGGCGCTTATGGCTACACCTTC. It is translated as CASSLNRGGGAYGYTF.

This clone showed up just once. The rearrangement links TRBV6-6 to TRBJ2-7; TRBD1 is a possible D gene (7 bases). The CDR3 is 14 residues long. Germline-derived CDR1 and CDR2 are MNHNY and SVGAGI (reference sequence). Trimming stripped 7 bases from V and 5 bases from J, with 18 bases between. Here the CDR3 DNA reads TGTGCCAGCACCTCACTCCCCAGGGGGGACGAGCAGTACTTC. As protein: CASTSLPRGDEQYF.

This chain uses TRBV7-2 with TRBJ1-4; 8 bases fit TRBD1. The germline V gene encodes CDR1 SGHTA and CDR2 FQGNSA. CDR3 size: 14 residues. V lost 5 bases and J lost 8; bases outside the gene matches: 7. Written as DNA, the CDR3 is TGTGCCAGCAGCGACAGGGGAGGGAGAGAAAAACTGTTTTTT. This translates into CASSDRGGREKLFF.

The genes are TRBV30 and TRBJ2-5, with D perhaps assigned TRBD1 or TRBD2 (5 bases each). The germline CDR1 and CDR2 sequences are GTSNPN and SVGIG (reference sequence). This CDR3 has 14 amino acids. V was clipped by 5 bases and J by 9 bases, with 22 bases between them. The CDR3 DNA follows: TGTGCCTGGTCCACATACGGGACCCTCGTTGCCCAGTACTTC. Translating gives CAWSTYGTLVAQYF.

The chain joins TRBV6-5 to TRBJ1-1; a weak D match, TRBD1 (5 bases). V was shortened by 6 bases and J by 4 bases, with 12 bases between the two germline ends. The CDR3 consists of 13 residues. CDR1 and CDR2 (germline): MNHEY, SVGAGI. The CDR3 bases are TGTGCCAGCAGACCGCCGGGGGGCACTGAAGCTTTCTTT. Its translation is CASRPPGGTEAFF.

In its sample, this clone was seen once. The chain is built from TRBV5-6 and TRBJ2-1, with no clear D. Germline loops: CDR1 SGHDT, CDR2 YYEEEE. V lost 4 bases and J lost 0, with 14 bases in between. This CDR3 contains 16 residues. The CDR3 reads CASSNPRKDSYNEQFF. The CDR3 nucleotides read TGTGCCAGCAGCAACCCCCGGAAGGACTCCTACAATGAGCAGTTCTTC.

CDR3 DNA sequence: TGTGCCAGCAGCTTATGGGGAAATTCACCCCTCCACTTT. It is translated as CASSLWGNSPLHF. The rearrangement joins TRBV7-2 to TRBJ1-6, with unresolved D. The CDR3 covers 13 residues. Germline-derived CDR1 and CDR2 are SGHTA and FQGNSA. The V end was cut by 2 bases, the J end by 7 bases, with 6 bases between.

Points on this clone: The same CDR3 arises from other DNA sequences in this sample as well. V and J are TRBV29-1 and TRBJ2-3; D is possibly TRBD1 (5 bases). With 6 bases removed from V and 2 bases from J, the gap between germline ends came to 12 bases. CDR3 length equals 13 residues. Germline V lookup: CDR1 SQVTM, CDR2 ANQGSEA. The CDR3 region is CSVAGRYTDTQYF. CDR3 sequence (DNA): TGCAGCGTAGCAGGGCGATACACAGATACGCAGTATTTT.

This clone was picked up a small number of times. Written as DNA, the CDR3 is TGTGCCAGCAGCTCTATAAGGACTGAAGCTTTCTTT. Its protein product is CASSSIRTEAFF. This rearrangement joins TRBV6-5 to TRBJ1-1; D gene ambiguous. The CDR3 is 12 residues long. Per the germline V gene, CDR1 is MNHEY and CDR2 is SVGAGI. V lost 6 bases, J lost 5 bases, and 10 bases lay in between.

This clone was counted between two and nine times. The rearrangement joins TRBV29-1 to TRBJ2-5, with 11 bases lining up with TRBD2. The trim removed 0 bases at V and 9 bases at J, leaving 12 bases unmatched. This CDR3 has 16 residues. Germline CDR1 reads SQVTM; CDR2 reads ANQGSEA. The CDR3 sequence is CSVEDTSGGPEKAQYF. DNA of the CDR3: TGCAGCGTTGAAGATACTAGCGGGGGTCCGGAAAAGGCCCAGTACTTC.

In regard to this clone: Compared with germline, one end of the junction differs, possibly owing to a read error. The chain has TRBV7-7 and TRBJ2-1; perhaps TRBD2 as D (6 bases). Germline V gene data show CDR1 as SSHAT and CDR2 as FNYEAQ (reference sequence). The CDR3 length is 14 residues. As DNA, the CDR3 is TGTGCTAGCAGCTTAGGGCGGGGTTCAGGTGAGCAGTTCTTC. Its translation is CASSLGRGSGEQFF. The complete variable domain, with remaining parts taken from reference TRBV7-7 and TRBJ2-1, reads GAGVSQSPRYKVTKRGQDVTLRCDPISSHATLYWYQQALGQGPEFLTYFNYEAQPDKSGLPSDRFSAERPEGSISTLTIQRTEQRDSAMYRCASSLGRGSGEQFFGPGTRLTVL.

CDR3 region: CASSPGQVIETQYF. CDR3 DNA: TGTGCCAGCAGTCCTGGACAGGTCATAGAGACCCAGTACTTC. This chain joins TRBV28 and TRBJ2-5, with TRBD1 matching 7 bases. The CDR3 has 14 residues. Per the germline V gene, CDR1 is MDHEN and CDR2 is SYDVKM. With V trimmed by 5 bases and J by 4 bases, 7 bases remained unmatched.